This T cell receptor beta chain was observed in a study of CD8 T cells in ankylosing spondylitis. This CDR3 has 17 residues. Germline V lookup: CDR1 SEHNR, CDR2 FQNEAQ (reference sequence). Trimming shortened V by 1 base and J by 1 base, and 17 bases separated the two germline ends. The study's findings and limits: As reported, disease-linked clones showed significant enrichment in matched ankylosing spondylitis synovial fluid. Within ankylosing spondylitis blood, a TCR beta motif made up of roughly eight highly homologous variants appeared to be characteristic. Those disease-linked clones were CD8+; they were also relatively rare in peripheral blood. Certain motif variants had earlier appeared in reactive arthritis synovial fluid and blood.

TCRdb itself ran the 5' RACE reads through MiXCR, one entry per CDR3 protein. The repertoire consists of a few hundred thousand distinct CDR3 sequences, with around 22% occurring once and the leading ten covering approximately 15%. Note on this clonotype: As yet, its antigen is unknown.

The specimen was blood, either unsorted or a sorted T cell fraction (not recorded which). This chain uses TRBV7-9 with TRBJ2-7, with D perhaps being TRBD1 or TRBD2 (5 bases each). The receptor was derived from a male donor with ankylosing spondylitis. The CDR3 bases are TGTGCCAGCAGCTTAGGCGAGGGGACGGATGCATCCTACGAGCAGTACTTC. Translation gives CASSLGEGTDASYEQYF.